This TCR beta chain was found in a study of identifying expanded T cells in peripheral blood (dated by TCRdb to between 2018 and 2021). For the study in its entirety: Separate aliquots of the same genomic DNA pool were sequenced to produce technical replicates, and four replicates were compared in pairs.

During the collection period, no infections or other immune events were recorded for the healthy donors. Time-dependent variance in a beta-binomial model of T-cell clone differential abundance was calibrated using healthy-donor blood repertoires as a training cohort. The training cohort comprised about ten healthy donors, 3 female and 7 male. The donors were between about 29 and 64 years old, with an average age of roughly 40 years. Whole blood, obtained from a commercial supplier, was collected from each healthy donor at three time points spaced approximately two weeks apart. Genomic DNA was extracted from unsorted whole blood for immunosequencing. V was cut back by 4 bases and J by 0 bases, leaving a gap of 19 bases between them. The CDR3 spans 17 residues, from the cysteine through the phenylalanine. Of the read, only the CDR3 DNA is kept; its 51 bases are in frame from base 1. The germline V gene gives CDR1 as SGHRS and CDR2 as YFSETQ.

General study outcomes and caveats: The authors expected biological variance in healthy repertoires might increase further over much longer intervals such as months to years. Across all healthy-donor time intervals, the beta-binomial model significantly lowered both the number of clones called differentially abundant and the false-positive rate. The binomial model flagged around 1.2 differentially abundant clones between technical replicates, compared with about 16.4 over about 2 weeks and 19 over about 4 weeks. For all healthy donors, the variance in clone template counts between roughly 2-week samples rose significantly as total template count increased.

This clone showed up just a few times. This clone's antigen is unknown. No base quality values were provided; no much bigger clone lies one nucleotide off. TCRbeta CDR3 regions were profiled by bias-controlled multiplex PCR amplification of genomic DNA with the immunoSEQ Assay. In the authors' own workflow: The absolute abundance of each unique TCRbeta CDR3 region was quantified after sequences were collapsed and filtered. Differential abundance was tested with a binomial (Fisher-equivalent) model and with a beta-binomial model adding time-dependent variance fitted from healthy donors. Any clone with fewer than 5 combined templates was excluded, and a clone was called differentially abundant if its Benjamini-Hochberg FDR was below 0.01. Beta-binomial variance was modeled as a function of total template count across the two samples using the form v = (b*log(k)+a)^2. In its TCRdb copy, this immuneACCESS table keeps in-frame sequences only and misses some clones. Where compared with another copy, unresolved V genes explain less than half of these, and the others have no known cause. V, J and clone size reflect that table, while D and trimming were determined from the DNA. The sample table contains approximately 100,000 clones; only one count was recorded for around 89% of them. The top ten clones comprise roughly 7.6% of the sample.

Sample: blood. Here the chain combines TRBV5-1 and TRBJ1-1, and the D gene may be TRBD1, 6 bases matching. This receptor was obtained from a person aged 18 to 75 in good health. The CDR3 here reads CASSPTGQTRMNTEAFF. The nucleotide sequence reads TGCGCCAGCAGCCCAACGGGACAAACAAGAATGAACACTGAAGCTTTCTTT.